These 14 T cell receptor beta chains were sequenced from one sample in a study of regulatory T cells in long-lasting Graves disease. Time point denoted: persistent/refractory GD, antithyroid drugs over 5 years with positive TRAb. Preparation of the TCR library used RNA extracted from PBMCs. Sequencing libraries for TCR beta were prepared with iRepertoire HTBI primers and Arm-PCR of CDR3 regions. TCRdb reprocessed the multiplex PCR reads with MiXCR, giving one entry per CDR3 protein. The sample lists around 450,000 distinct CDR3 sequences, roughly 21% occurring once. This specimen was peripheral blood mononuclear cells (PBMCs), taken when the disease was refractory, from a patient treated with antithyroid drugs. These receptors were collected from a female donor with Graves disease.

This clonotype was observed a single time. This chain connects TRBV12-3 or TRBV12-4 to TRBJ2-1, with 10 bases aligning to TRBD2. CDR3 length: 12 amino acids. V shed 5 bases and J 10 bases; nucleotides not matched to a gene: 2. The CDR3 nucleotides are TGTGCCAGCAGTATACTAGCGGGAGAGCAGTTCTTC. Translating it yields CASSILAGEQFF.

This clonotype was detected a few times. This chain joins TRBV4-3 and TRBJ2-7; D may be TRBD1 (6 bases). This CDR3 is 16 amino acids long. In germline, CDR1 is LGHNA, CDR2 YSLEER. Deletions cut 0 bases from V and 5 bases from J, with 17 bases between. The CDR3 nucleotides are TGCGCCAGCAGCCAAGATCAACAACAGGGAACCCACGAGCAGTACTTC. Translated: CASSQDQQQGTHEQYF.

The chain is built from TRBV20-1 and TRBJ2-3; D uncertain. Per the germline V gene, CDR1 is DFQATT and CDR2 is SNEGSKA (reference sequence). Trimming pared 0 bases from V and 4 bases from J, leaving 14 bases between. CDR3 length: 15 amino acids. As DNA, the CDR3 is TGCAGTGCTAGAGATTATGGGGTAATCGCAGATACGCAGTATTTT. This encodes CSARDYGVIADTQYF.

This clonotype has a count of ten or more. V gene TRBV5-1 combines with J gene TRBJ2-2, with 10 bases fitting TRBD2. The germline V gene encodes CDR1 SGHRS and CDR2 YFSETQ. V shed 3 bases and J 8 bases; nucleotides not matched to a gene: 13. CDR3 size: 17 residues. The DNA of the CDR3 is TGCGCCAGCAGCTCAATTCCGGGACTAGCGTGGACGGGGGAGCTGTTTTTT. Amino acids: CASSSIPGLAWTGELFF.

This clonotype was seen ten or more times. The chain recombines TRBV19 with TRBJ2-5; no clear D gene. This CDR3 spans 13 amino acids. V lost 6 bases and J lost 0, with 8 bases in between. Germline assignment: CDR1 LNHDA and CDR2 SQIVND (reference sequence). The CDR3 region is CASRSEYQETQYF. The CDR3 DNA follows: TGTGCCAGTAGGTCAGAGTACCAAGAGACCCAGTACTTC. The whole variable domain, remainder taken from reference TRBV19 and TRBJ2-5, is DGGITQSPKYLFRKEGQNVTLSCEQNLNHDAMYWYRQDPGQGLRLIYYSQIVNDFQKGDIAEGYSVSREKKESFPLTVTSAQKNPTAFYLCASRSEYQETQYFGPGTRLLVL.

The CDR3 sequence: CASSYSGRLSSGNTIYF. Here the CDR3 DNA reads TGTGCCAGCAGTTACTCGGGGAGGCTAAGCTCTGGAAACACCATATATTTT. This chain uses TRBV6-6 with TRBJ1-3; the D is unclear. The CDR3 totals 17 residues. Trimming shortened V by 0 bases and J by 0 bases, and 12 bases separated the two germline ends. The germline CDR1 and CDR2 sequences are MNHNY and SVGAGI (reference sequence).

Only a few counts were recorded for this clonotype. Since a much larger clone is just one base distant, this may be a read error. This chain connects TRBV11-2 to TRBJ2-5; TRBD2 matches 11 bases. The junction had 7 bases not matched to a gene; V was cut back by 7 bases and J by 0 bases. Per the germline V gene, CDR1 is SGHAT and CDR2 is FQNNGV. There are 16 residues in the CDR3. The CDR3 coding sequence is TGTGCCAGCACCCTTAGTAGCGGGGGGGACCAAGAGACCCAGTACTTC. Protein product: CASTLSSGGDQETQYF. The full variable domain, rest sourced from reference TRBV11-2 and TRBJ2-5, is EAGVAQSPRYKIIEKRQSVAFWCNPISGHATLYWYQQILGQGPKLLIQFQNNGVVDDSQLPKDRFSAERLKGVDSTLKIQPAKLEDSAVYLCASTLSSGGDQETQYFGPGTRLLVL.

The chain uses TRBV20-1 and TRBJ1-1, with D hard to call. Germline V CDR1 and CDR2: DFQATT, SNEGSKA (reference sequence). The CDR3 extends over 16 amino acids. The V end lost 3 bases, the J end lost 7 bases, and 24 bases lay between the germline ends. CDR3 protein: CSASLASLGGVNEAFF. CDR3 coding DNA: TGCAGTGCTAGCCTAGCTTCCCTGGGCGGGGTAAATGAAGCTTTCTTT.

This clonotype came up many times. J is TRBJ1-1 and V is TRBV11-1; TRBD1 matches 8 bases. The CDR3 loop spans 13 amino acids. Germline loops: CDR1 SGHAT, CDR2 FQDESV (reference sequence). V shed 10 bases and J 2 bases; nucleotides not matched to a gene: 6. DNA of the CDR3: TGTGCCACCGGGACAGGTATTAACACTGAAGCTTTCTTT. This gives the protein CATGTGINTEAFF.

In nucleotides, the CDR3 is TGTGCCAGCAGACGTTTGGGGGGCCCCCCCAACACCGGGGAGCTGTTTTTT. Translation gives CASRRLGGPPNTGELFF. This rearrangement joins TRBV7-9 to TRBJ2-2; D possibly uses TRBD1 or TRBD2 (6 bases each). CDR1 is SEHNR and CDR2 is FQNEAQ in the germline V gene (reference sequence). CDR3 length: 17 amino acids. The V end lost 6 bases, the J end lost 2 bases, and 19 bases lay between the germline ends.

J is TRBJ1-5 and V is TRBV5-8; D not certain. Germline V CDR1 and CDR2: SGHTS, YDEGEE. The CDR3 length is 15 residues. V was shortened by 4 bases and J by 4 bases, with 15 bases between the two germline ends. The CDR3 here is CASSLTTSRNQPQHF. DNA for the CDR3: TGTGCCAGCAGCCTAACCACAAGCCGAAATCAGCCCCAGCATTTT.

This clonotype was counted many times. CDR3: CASSLDGLGTEAFF. The DNA of the CDR3 is TGTGCCAGCAGCCTGGACGGACTCGGGACTGAAGCTTTCTTT. The chain combines TRBV13 with TRBJ1-1, with no clear D. There are 14 residues in the CDR3. V dropped 5 bases and J dropped 5 bases, with 15 bases sitting between them. CDR1 and CDR2 from the germline V gene are PRHDT and FYEKMQ (reference sequence).

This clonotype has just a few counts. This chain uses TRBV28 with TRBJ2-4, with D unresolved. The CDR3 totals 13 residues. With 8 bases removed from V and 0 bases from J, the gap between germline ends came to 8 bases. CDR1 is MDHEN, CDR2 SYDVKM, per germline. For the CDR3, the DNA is TGTGCCAGCCGCGGATCAGCCAAAAACATTCAGTACTTC. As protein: CASRGSAKNIQYF.

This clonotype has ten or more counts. This chain's CDR3 is CASSPTGSNVLTF. The CDR3 DNA reads TGTGCCAGCAGCCCAACAGGGAGCAACGTCCTGACTTTC. The gene calls are TRBV11-2 and TRBJ2-6, with a possible D match to TRBD1 (6 bases). There are 13 residues in the CDR3. Between the trimmed V and J ends, which lost 5 bases and 9 bases, there was a span of 11 bases. Looked up from germline, CDR1 is SGHAT and CDR2 is FQNNGV.